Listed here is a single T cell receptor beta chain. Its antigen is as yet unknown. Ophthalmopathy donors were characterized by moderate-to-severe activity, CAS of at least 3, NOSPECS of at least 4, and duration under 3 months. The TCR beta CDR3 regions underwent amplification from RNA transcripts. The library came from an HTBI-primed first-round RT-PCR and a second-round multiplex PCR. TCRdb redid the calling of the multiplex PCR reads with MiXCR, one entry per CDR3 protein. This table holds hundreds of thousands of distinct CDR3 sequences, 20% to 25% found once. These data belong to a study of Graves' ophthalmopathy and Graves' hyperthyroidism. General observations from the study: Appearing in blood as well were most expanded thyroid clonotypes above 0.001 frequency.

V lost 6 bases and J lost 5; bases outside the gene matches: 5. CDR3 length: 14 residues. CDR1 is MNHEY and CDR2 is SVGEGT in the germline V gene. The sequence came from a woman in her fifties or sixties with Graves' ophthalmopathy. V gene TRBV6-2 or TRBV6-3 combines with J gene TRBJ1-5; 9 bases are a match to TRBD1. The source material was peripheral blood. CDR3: CASSFRTGDQPQHF. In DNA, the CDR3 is TGTGCCAGCAGCTTCCGGACAGGGGATCAGCCCCAGCATTTT.